This entry concerns a single T cell receptor beta chain. The target antigen is unknown. V lost 5 bases to trimming and J lost 7 bases, with 14 bases between them. The germline V gene encodes CDR1 MNHEY and CDR2 SMNVEV (reference sequence). This CDR3 spans 13 amino acids. The data were obtained in a study of lymphopenia after photon versus proton radiotherapy. TCRdb's copy holds only in-frame clones and misses some; the assay was immunoSEQ multiplex PCR. The sample yields 35,000 to 50,000 clones, under 85% seen once. General study results and limits: After lymphocyte nadir, photon-treated repertoires showed oligoclonal expansion, especially CD8+ Temra. Post-nadir TCR diversity decline inversely tracked overall survival among those who died. Authors raise, but do not show, better survival with proton therapy. Photon-treated patients lost naive T cells and TCR diversity; proton-treated stayed stable.

The genes are TRBV27 and TRBJ1-2; a possible D gene is TRBD1 (5 bases). The clonotype comes from a woman in her 70s with pancreatic cancer. This sample comprised peripheral blood, obtained from a patient treated with proton-based radiotherapy. CDR3 sequence reads: CASSNTGYRGYTF. In DNA form, the CDR3 reads TGTGCCAGCAGTAACACAGGTTACCGTGGCTACACCTTC.